A single sample gave rise to the 15 T cell receptor beta chains below, sequenced in a study of glioma-infiltrating T cells. Amplification of TCR alpha and beta CDR3 regions from RNA used iRepertoire nested multiplex PCR. TCRdb recomputed calls from the multiplex PCR reads with MiXCR, one row per CDR3 protein. The sample contains around 150,000 distinct CDR3 sequences, approximately 39% of which appear only once. The sequenced sample consisted of glioma tissue, nonneoplastic brain tissue, or PBMCs (not recorded which). The source of these receptors is a human donor with low-grade glioma or glioblastoma, undergoing nonglioma brain surgery, or in good health (not recorded which).

V and J are TRBV9 and TRBJ1-6; perhaps TRBD1 as D (6 bases). The CDR3 is made up of 14 amino acids. The V end lost 3 bases, the J end lost 5 bases, and 9 bases lay between the germline ends. The germline V gene has CDR1 SGDLS and CDR2 YYNGEE. The CDR3 is CASSARQDNSPLHF. CDR3 sequence (DNA): TGTGCCAGCAGCGCCCGACAGGATAATTCACCCCTCCACTTT.

The rearrangement joins TRBV20-1 to TRBJ1-1, with 9 bases identical to TRBD1. The CDR3 is 16 residues long. V was pared by 3 bases and J by 0 bases, with 8 bases of the junction left unmatched. Germline lookup yields CDR1 DFQATT and CDR2 SNEGSKA (reference sequence). The CDR3 bases are TGCAGTGCTAGTCAACTAGGGACAGGGATGAACACTGAAGCTTTCTTT. Encoded protein: CSASQLGTGMNTEAFF.

In DNA, the CDR3 is TGCAGCGTTGAAGATGAGGTCCGAACTTGGGCTACCCAGTTCTTC. Its translation is CSVEDEVRTWATQFF. This chain uses TRBV29-1 with TRBJ2-1; no reliable D call. V was pared by 0 bases and J by 13 bases, with 22 bases between. This CDR3 is built from 15 residues. The germline gives CDR1 SQVTM, CDR2 ANQGSEA.

This chain connects TRBV20-1 to TRBJ1-5, with a weak D call TRBD1 (6 bases). In germline, CDR1 is DFQATT, CDR2 SNEGSKA (reference sequence). The CDR3 sequence is 15 residues long. The germline V and J ends were trimmed by 5 bases and 3 bases, with 17 bases remaining between them. This CDR3 is CSARQDHRDNQPQHF. The CDR3 region has the DNA TGCAGTGCTCGACAGGATCACCGGGACAATCAGCCCCAGCATTTT.

This clonotype was counted only a few times. In nucleotides, the CDR3 is TGTGCCACCAGCACCTACAGGGGCAGTACTGAAGCTTTCTTT. As protein: CATSTYRGSTEAFF. The rearrangement uses TRBV15 and TRBJ1-1; 7 bases fit TRBD1. This CDR3 contains 14 residues. Germline trimming cut 4 bases from V and 5 bases from J; bases unmatched to any gene: 7. The germline V gene encodes CDR1 LNHNV and CDR2 YYDKDF (reference sequence).

The chain uses TRBV20-1 and TRBJ2-1, with TRBD2 identical over 12 bases. The CDR3 consists of 15 residues. Unmatched junction bases numbered 12, after V lost 7 bases and J lost 8 bases. Germline lookup yields CDR1 DFQATT and CDR2 SNEGSKA (reference sequence). Here the CDR3 reads CSVQLLAGGLDEQFF. Written as DNA, the CDR3 is TGCAGTGTCCAACTCCTAGCGGGAGGGCTCGATGAGCAGTTCTTC.

This clonotype was recorded a few times. The chain recombines TRBV6-6 with TRBJ2-1; 9 nucleotides match TRBD2. Germline V CDR1 and CDR2: MNHNY, SVGAGI (reference sequence). The junction had 5 bases not matched to a gene; V was cut back by 2 bases and J by 0 bases. This CDR3 has 17 residues. The DNA for the CDR3 is TGTGCCAGCAGTTACGGAGCTAGCGGGACCTCCTACAATGAGCAGTTCTTC. Its protein product is CASSYGASGTSYNEQFF.

The rearrangement uses TRBV7-9 and TRBJ2-3, with no clear D. Deletions cut 5 bases from V and 4 bases from J, with 13 bases between. Per germline, CDR1 SEHNR and CDR2 FQNEAQ (reference sequence). The CDR3 consists of 14 residues. As DNA, the CDR3 is TGTGCCAGCAGCCTCCGACTCGGCGCAGATACGCAGTATTTT. It codes for CASSLRLGADTQYF. The full variable domain, rest sourced from reference TRBV7-9 and TRBJ2-3, is DTGVSQNPRHKITKRGQNVTFRCDPISEHNRLYWYRQTLGQGPEFLTYFQNEAQLEKSRLLSDRFSAERPKGSFSTLEIQRTEQGDSAMYLCASSLRLGADTQYFGPGTRLTVL.

The J gene is TRBJ1-3, the V gene TRBV6-1; D is perhaps TRBD1 (6 bases). This CDR3 is 15 amino acids long. The V gene lost 6 bases and the J gene lost 0 bases, with 12 bases spanning the gap. Germline assignment: CDR1 MNHNS and CDR2 SASEGT. The DNA of the CDR3 is TGTGCCAGCAGCAAACAGGGTTCCTCTGGAAACACCATATATTTT. Translation: CASSKQGSSGNTIYF.

Concerning this clonotype itself: The junction departs from the called germline gene at one end, perhaps through a read error. This chain joins TRBV4-1 and TRBJ1-6, with no clear D. There are 15 residues in the CDR3. Looked up from germline, CDR1 is MGHRA and CDR2 is YSYEKL. CDR3 nucleotides: TGCTCCAGCAGCCAAGATACCCAAGACAATTCACCCCTCCACTTT. Protein sequence: CSSSQDTQDNSPLHF.

As to this clonotype: Sequence at one end of the junction differs from germline and may be a read error. The V gene is TRBV28, the J gene TRBJ2-7, with D perhaps TRBD2 (5 bases). The germline V gene encodes CDR1 MDHEN and CDR2 SYDVKM. This CDR3 region has 15 residues. In nucleotides, the CDR3 is TGTGCCAACAGTTTCCCGACCGGAGGTGGCTACGAGCAGTACTTC. Encoded protein: CANSFPTGGGYEQYF.

The chain uses TRBV7-2 and TRBJ1-4; perhaps TRBD1 as D (6 bases). The CDR3 is 14 amino acids. The germline V and J ends were trimmed by 1 base and 8 bases, with 11 bases remaining between them. From germline, CDR1 is SGHTA and CDR2 FQGNSA. The CDR3 loop is CASSLGQVPEKLFF. Here the CDR3 DNA reads TGTGCCAGCAGCTTAGGACAGGTCCCGGAAAAACTGTTTTTT.

Concerning this clonotype: Given a much more abundant clone one base away, this may be a read error. The V call is TRBV6-1, the J call TRBJ1-1, with no clear D. CDR1 and CDR2 (germline): MNHNS, SASEGT. The length of the CDR3 is 11 residues. The chain's CDR3 is CASSLRGETFF. The CDR3 DNA sequence: TGTGCCAGCAGTTTAAGAGGTGAAACTTTCTTT.

The gene calls are TRBV6-6 and TRBJ1-5, with D possibly matching TRBD1 (5 bases). This CDR3 contains 19 residues. Germline lookup yields CDR1 MNHNY and CDR2 SVGAGI (reference sequence). Between the trimmed V and J ends, which lost 0 bases and 2 bases, there was a span of 20 bases. CDR3 amino acids: CASSYSSPLGGAGNQPQHF. The CDR3 region has the DNA TGTGCCAGCAGTTACTCGTCCCCCTTGGGCGGGGCAGGCAATCAGCCCCAGCATTTT.

This chain connects TRBV4-1 to TRBJ2-3, with 8 nucleotides matching TRBD1. CDR1 MGHRA and CDR2 YSYEKL come from the germline V gene. The CDR3 covers 14 residues. Losses at the gene ends were 5 bases for V and 5 bases for J; bases not matched to a gene: 6. The chain's CDR3 is CASSWSRGQDTQYF. CDR3 coding DNA: TGCGCCAGCAGCTGGTCCAGGGGGCAAGATACGCAGTATTTT.